This is a list of T cell receptor beta chains from one sample in a study of cytomegalovirus exposure and HLA in healthy donors. Sequencing used immunoSEQ multiplex PCR; TCRdb keeps in-frame clones, though not all of them. The data show about 87,000 clones, with roughly 72% seen just once and approximately 20% held by the top ten. The sequenced material came from PBMCs. The receptors originated from a man aged 25-45 years in good health and CMV-seropositive. Both conserved end residues are part of each CDR3. A D gene is named only where the DNA matches it firmly. Size is omitted from some rows. Given values are once, few, many or a class for expanded clones.

>TRBJ2-7|TRBV5-6|NA|NA
CASSLGDYEQYF
TGTGCCAGCAGCTTGGGCGACTACGAGCAGTACTTC
>TRBJ2-1|TRBV29-1|TRBD2|NA
CSAVWLAGYNEQFF
TGCAGCGCCGTGTGGCTAGCGGGTTACAATGAGCAGTTCTTC
>TRBJ2-1|TRBV28|NA|few
CASSLLSGANEQFF
TGTGCCAGCAGTTTATTATCGGGAGCGAATGAGCAGTTCTTC
>TRBJ2-1|TRBV4-3|NA|few
CASSQGDADDREQFF
TGCGCCAGCAGCCAAGGAGACGCGGACGACAGGGAGCAGTTCTTC
>TRBJ1-3|TRBV7-3|TRBD1|once
CASSLQGARGNTIYF
TGTGCCAGCAGCTTACAGGGGGCGAGGGGAAACACCATATATTTT
>TRBJ2-3|TRBV6-5|NA|NA
CASSRSGDTQYF
TGTGCCAGCAGCCGGAGCGGTGATACGCAGTATTTT
>TRBJ2-1|TRBV28|TRBD2|few
CASSSAGVAYNEQFF
TGTGCCAGCAGTTCAGCGGGAGTGGCCTACAATGAGCAGTTCTTC
>TRBJ2-1|TRBV27|NA|NA
CASSSLLAFSSYNEQFF
TGTGCCAGCAGTTCTCTACTAGCCTTTAGCTCCTACAATGAGCAGTTCTTC
>TRBJ2-1|TRBV5-1|NA|NA
CASSSGASARSSHEQFF
TGCGCCAGCAGCTCTGGGGCTAGCGCCCGTTCTTCGCATGAGCAGTTCTTC
>TRBJ2-7|TRBV27|TRBD1|NA
CASSWGQGYYEQYF
TGTGCCAGCAGTTGGGGACAGGGCTACTACGAGCAGTACTTC
>TRBJ2-7|TRBV4-2|NA|NA
CASSQDQGQGSSGTPYEQYF
TGTGCCAGCAGCCAAGATCAGGGGCAAGGGTCGAGCGGGACGCCTTACGAGCAGTACTTC
>TRBJ2-7|TRBV19|TRBD2|NA
CASSITSGRAYEQYF
TGTGCCAGTAGTATCACTAGCGGGAGGGCCTACGAGCAGTACTTC
>TRBJ1-1|TRBV2|NA|NA
CASSLSRDFGCEAFF
TGTGCCAGCAGTCTCTCCCGGGACTTCGGATGTGAAGCTTTCTTT
>TRBJ1-1|TRBV13|TRBD1|NA
CASSLTLTGTVEAFF
TGTGCCAGCAGCTTAACTTTGACAGGGACCGTAGAAGCTTTCTTT
>TRBJ1-1|TRBV18|TRBD1|NA
CASSPPTGGDTEAFF
TGTGCCAGCTCACCCCCGACAGGGGGCGACACTGAAGCTTTCTTT
>TRBJ2-1|TRBV4-2|NA|NA
CASSQTFSSYNEQFF
TGTGCCAGCAGCCAAACTTTTTCTTCCTACAATGAGCAGTTCTTC
>TRBJ2-1|TRBV11-3|TRBD2|NA
CASSLHGTSGKFGNEQFF
TGTGCCAGCAGCTTACACGGGACTAGCGGGAAATTCGGCAATGAGCAGTTCTTC
>TRBJ1-2|TRBV27|NA|NA
CASSFGGEGGYTF
TGTGCCAGCAGTTTCGGCGGAGAAGGTGGCTACACCTTC
>TRBJ2-3|TRBV30|NA|NA
CAWAVGGSTDTQYF
TGTGCCTGGGCAGTAGGGGGAAGTACAGATACGCAGTATTTT
>TRBJ1-1|TRBV11-2|NA|NA
CASSLDTDTEAFF
TGTGCCAGCAGCTTAGATACAGACACTGAAGCTTTCTTT
>TRBJ1-1|TRBV6-5|TRBD1|few
CATLPGQGLYTEAFF
TGTGCCACCCTACCGGGACAGGGGCTTTACACTGAAGCTTTCTTT
>TRBJ2-7|TRBV19|NA|NA
CASSIPGQRLGEQYF
TGTGCCAGTAGTATTCCAGGACAGAGGCTTGGCGAGCAGTACTTC
>TRBJ2-1|TRBV20-1|NA|NA
CSASLSNEQFF
TGCAGTGCTTCCCTATCCAATGAGCAGTTCTTC
>TRBJ1-5|TRBV2|TRBD1|once
CASSGTGGNQPQHF
TGTGCCAGCAGTGGGACAGGAGGGAATCAGCCCCAGCATTTT
>TRBJ1-1|TRBV20-1|NA|NA
CSPLFGAFF
TGCAGTCCCCTCTTCGGTGCTTTCTTT
>TRBJ2-7|TRBV5-4|NA|NA
CASSLEVALEQYF
TGTGCCAGCAGCTTGGAGGTAGCGCTCGAGCAGTACTTC
>TRBJ2-5|TRBV5-1|NA|NA
CASSLVRGADYQETQYF
TGCGCCAGCAGCTTGGTTAGGGGCGCAGACTACCAAGAGACCCAGTACTTC
>TRBJ1-2|TRBV16|NA|NA
CASSPSAGIYGYTF
TGTGCCAGCAGCCCCTCAGCGGGGATCTATGGCTACACCTTC
>TRBJ1-1|TRBV2|NA|NA
CASIGQVRDTEAFF
TGTGCCAGCATAGGGCAGGTCAGGGACACTGAAGCTTTCTTT
>TRBJ2-1|TRBV9|NA|NA
CASSVAERGGRNEQFF
TGTGCCAGCAGCGTGGCGGAGAGGGGGGGGAGGAATGAGCAGTTCTTC
>TRBJ1-4|TRBV6-5|NA|NA
CASTQGSRNEKLFF
TGTGCCAGCACTCAGGGCAGCCGAAATGAAAAACTGTTTTTT
>TRBJ2-5|TRBV5-4|NA|NA
CASSPPDRETQYF
TGTGCCAGCAGCCCCCCGGACAGAGAGACCCAGTACTTC
>TRBJ2-7|TRBV18|NA|NA
CASSSETATGVEQYF
TGTGCCAGCTCATCAGAAACCGCGACCGGGGTCGAGCAGTACTTC
>TRBJ1-1|TRBV7-2|NA|NA
CASSRMMTTEAFF
TGTGCCAGCAGCCGAATGATGACTACTGAAGCTTTCTTT
>TRBJ2-7|TRBV16|NA|NA
CASSQGFYEQYF
TGTGCCAGCAGTCAGGGTTTTTACGAGCAGTACTTC
>TRBJ1-1|TRBV5-6|NA|NA
CASSLYGGGQGLKNTEAFF
TGTGCCAGCAGCTTGTACGGGGGAGGCCAGGGTCTAAAGAACACTGAAGCTTTCTTT
>TRBJ1-2|TRBV7-9|NA|NA
CASSLGRTSGGYTF
TGTGCCAGCAGCTTAGGGCGGACGAGCGGGGGCTACACCTTC
>TRBJ1-2|TRBV6-5|NA|once
CASSASGLTNYGYTF
TGTGCCAGCAGTGCCTCAGGGCTCACTAACTATGGCTACACCTTC
>TRBJ1-3|TRBV6-1|TRBD1|NA
CASSEGGGRGNTIYF
TGTGCCAGCAGCGAAGGAGGGGGCAGGGGAAACACCATATATTTT